This T cell receptor (beta chain) was obtained from a study of T cells after yellow fever vaccination. Study conclusions and caveats: Clonotypes found in both CD4 and CD8 compartments made up a small share. Reappearance after the booster was observed for most primary-vaccination clones (around 96% CD4, about 91% CD8).

The 5'RACE template-switching step produced TCR cDNA and added a universal primer site and UMIs. Each CDR3 protein gets one entry after TCRdb re-called the 5' RACE reads with MiXCR. The table lists approximately 110,000 distinct CDR3 sequences, around 8% of them singletons, with approximately 24% in the top ten. Concerning this clonotype itself: Its antigen is unknown.

CDR3 length equals 13 residues. Germline CDR1 reads LNHDA; CDR2 reads SQIVND (reference sequence). V shed 1 base and J shed 1 base, with 5 bases lying between them. The origin of this receptor is a man younger than 40 who received the YFV17D yellow fever vaccine. The input for sequencing was CD8+ T cells sorted from PBMCs, taken 45 days after the yellow fever booster vaccination. The chain uses TRBV19 and TRBJ2-7; D unclear. For the CDR3, the DNA is TGTGCCAGTAGTATAGGACTGTCCTACGAGCAGTACTTC. It codes for CASSIGLSYEQYF. Looking up the rest from reference TRBV19 and TRBJ2-7 gives the full variable domain: DGGITQSPKYLFRKEGQNVTLSCEQNLNHDAMYWYRQDPGQGLRLIYYSQIVNDFQKGDIAEGYSVSREKKESFPLTVTSAQKNPTAFYLCASSIGLSYEQYFGPGTRLTVT.